This T cell receptor beta chain appears in the sequencing data of a study of human T cells and chemical hapten exposure. Findings of the study overall: Healthy individuals' immune responses may differ from those of donors, who had alopecia.

CDR3 length: 18 residues. The germline CDR1 and CDR2 sequences are LGHDT and YNNKEL (reference sequence). V lost 4 bases, J lost 7 bases, and 16 bases stayed unmatched. TCRdb passed the RACE reads through MiXCR, listing each CDR3 protein once. The sample holds around 27,000 distinct CDR3 sequences, about 5.6% seen once. This clonotype was counted at least ten times. Its specificity is unknown. Time point in this sample: patch test 3, about 24 weeks after DPC sensitization. Treatment in this sample: therapeutic diphenylcyclopropenone sensitization with weekly scalp DPC. The sample in question was whole blood, obtained in connection with sensitization to the hapten diphenylcyclopropenone (DPC). This TCR came from a man in his thirties or forties with alopecia areata. Some clones in this sample may be carry-over from other donors' samples. This sequence joins TRBV3-1 and TRBJ1-4; 9 bases are shared with TRBD1. DNA of the CDR3: TGTGCCAGCAGCCTACTTCCGGGACAGGGTGTTGTTGGTGAAAAACTGTTTTTT. The encoded protein is CASSLLPGQGVVGEKLFF.